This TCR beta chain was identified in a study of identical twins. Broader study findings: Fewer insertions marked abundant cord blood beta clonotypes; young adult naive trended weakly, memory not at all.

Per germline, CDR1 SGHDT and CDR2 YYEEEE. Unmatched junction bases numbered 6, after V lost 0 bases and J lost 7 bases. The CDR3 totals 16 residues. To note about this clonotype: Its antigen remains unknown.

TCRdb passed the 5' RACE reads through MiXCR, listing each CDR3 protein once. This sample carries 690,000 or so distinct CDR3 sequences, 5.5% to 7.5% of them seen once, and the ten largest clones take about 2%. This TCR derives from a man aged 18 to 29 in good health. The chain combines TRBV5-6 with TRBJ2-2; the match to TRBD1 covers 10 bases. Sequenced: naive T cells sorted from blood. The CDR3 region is CASSLAGTGVSGELFF. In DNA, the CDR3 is TGTGCCAGCAGCTTGGCGGGGACAGGGGTGAGCGGGGAGCTGTTTTTT.